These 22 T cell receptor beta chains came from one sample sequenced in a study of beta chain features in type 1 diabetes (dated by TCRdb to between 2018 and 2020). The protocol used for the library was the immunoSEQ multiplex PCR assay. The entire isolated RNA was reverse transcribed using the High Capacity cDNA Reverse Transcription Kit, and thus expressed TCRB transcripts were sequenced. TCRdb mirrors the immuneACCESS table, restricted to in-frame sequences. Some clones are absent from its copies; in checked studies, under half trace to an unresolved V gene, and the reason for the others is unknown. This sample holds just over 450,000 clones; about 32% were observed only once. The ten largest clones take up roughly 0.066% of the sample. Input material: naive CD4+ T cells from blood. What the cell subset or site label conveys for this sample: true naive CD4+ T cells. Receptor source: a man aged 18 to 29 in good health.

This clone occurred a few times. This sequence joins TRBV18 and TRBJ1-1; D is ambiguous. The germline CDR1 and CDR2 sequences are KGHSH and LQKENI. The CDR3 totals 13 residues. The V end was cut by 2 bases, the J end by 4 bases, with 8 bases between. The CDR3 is CASSPVISTEAFF. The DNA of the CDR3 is TGTGCCAGCTCACCAGTGATTTCCACTGAAGCTTTCTTT.

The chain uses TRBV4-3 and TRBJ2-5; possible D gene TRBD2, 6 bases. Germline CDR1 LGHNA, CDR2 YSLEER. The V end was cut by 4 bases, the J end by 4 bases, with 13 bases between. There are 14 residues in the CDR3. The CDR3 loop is CASSPSLARETQYF. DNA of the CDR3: TGCGCCAGCAGCCCCTCCCTAGCGCGAGAGACCCAGTACTTC.

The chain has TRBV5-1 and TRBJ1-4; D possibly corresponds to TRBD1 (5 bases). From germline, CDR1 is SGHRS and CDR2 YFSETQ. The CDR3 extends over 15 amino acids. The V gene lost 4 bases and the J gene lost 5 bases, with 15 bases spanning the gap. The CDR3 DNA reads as TGCGCCAGCAGCCAGGATCCCGGGACGAATGAAAAACTGTTTTTT. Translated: CASSQDPGTNEKLFF.

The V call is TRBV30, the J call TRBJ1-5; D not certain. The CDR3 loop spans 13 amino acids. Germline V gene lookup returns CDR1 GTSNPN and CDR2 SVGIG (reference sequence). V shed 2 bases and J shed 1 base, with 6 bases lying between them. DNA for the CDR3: TGTGCCTGGAGTTGGTCCAGCAATCAGCCCCAGCATTTT. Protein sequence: CAWSWSSNQPQHF.

Here the CDR3 DNA reads TGCAGCGTGCGTCCCGGGACATTCACAGATACGCAGTATTTT. This translates into CSVRPGTFTDTQYF. The chain joins TRBV29-1 to TRBJ2-3; the D gene is possibly TRBD1 (6 bases). The CDR3 spans 14 residues. Germline assignment: CDR1 SQVTM and CDR2 ANQGSEA. V was pared by 6 bases and J by 2 bases, with 15 bases between.

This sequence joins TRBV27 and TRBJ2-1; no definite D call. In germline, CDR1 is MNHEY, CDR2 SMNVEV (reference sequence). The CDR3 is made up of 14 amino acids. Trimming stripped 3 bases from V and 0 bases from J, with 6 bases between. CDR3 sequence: CASSFQSSYNEQFF. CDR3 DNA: TGTGCCAGCAGTTTCCAGAGCTCCTACAATGAGCAGTTCTTC.

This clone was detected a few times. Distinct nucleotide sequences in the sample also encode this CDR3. In DNA, the CDR3 is TGTGCCAGCAGCTTAGGGGGTCCTGAAGAGACCCAGTACTTC. Amino acid sequence: CASSLGGPEETQYF. The rearrangement joins TRBV7-2 to TRBJ2-5, with D unresolved. From germline, CDR1 is SGHTA and CDR2 FQGNSA. Trimming cost V 1 base and J 3 bases, with 9 bases left between them. The CDR3 totals 14 residues.

CDR3 DNA sequence: TGTGCCATCAGGACGGACAGGGGGCAAGCAGAGACCCAGTACTTC. This gives the protein CAIRTDRGQAETQYF. This rearrangement joins TRBV10-3 to TRBJ2-5; 11 bases are a match to TRBD1. V shed 6 bases and J 4 bases; nucleotides not matched to a gene: 7. CDR3 length equals 15 residues. CDR1 and CDR2 (germline): ENHRY, SYGVKD.

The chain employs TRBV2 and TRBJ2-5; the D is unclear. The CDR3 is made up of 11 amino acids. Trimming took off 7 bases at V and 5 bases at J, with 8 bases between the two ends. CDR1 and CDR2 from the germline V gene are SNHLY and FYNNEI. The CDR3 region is CASTPGETQYF. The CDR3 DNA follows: TGTGCCAGCACCCCCGGGGAGACCCAGTACTTC.

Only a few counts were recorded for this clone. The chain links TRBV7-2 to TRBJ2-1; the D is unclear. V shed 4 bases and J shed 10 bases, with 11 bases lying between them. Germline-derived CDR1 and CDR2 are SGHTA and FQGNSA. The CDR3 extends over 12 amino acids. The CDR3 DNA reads TGTGCCAGCAGCTCACTCTACGGGGAGCAGTTCTTC. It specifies CASSSLYGEQFF.

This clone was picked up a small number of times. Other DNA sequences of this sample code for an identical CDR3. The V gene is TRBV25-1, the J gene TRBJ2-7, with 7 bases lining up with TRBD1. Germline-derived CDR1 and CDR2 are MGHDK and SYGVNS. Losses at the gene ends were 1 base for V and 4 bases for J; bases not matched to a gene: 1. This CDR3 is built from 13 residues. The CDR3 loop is CASSEWDSYEQYF. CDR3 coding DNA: TGTGCCAGCAGTGAATGGGACAGTTACGAGCAGTACTTC.

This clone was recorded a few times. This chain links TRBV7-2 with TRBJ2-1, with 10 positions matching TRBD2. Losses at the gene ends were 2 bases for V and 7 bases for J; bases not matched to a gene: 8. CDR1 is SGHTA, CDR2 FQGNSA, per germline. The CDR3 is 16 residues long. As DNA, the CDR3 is TGTGCCAGCAGCTTAAGGGCTAGCGGGAGCGGTAATGAGCAGTTCTTC. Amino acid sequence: CASSLRASGSGNEQFF.

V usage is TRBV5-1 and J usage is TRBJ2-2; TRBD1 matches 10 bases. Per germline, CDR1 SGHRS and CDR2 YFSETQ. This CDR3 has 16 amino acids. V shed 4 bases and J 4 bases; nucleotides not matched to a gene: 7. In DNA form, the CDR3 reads TGCGCCAGCAGCCCCCAGGGACAGGGGATCACCGGGGAGCTGTTTTTT. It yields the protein CASSPQGQGITGELFF.

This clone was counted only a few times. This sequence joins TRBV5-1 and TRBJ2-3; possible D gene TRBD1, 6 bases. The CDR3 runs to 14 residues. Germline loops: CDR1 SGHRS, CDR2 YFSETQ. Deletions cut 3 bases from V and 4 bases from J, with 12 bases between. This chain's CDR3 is CASSWGHGADTQYF. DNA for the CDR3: TGCGCCAGCAGCTGGGGGCACGGGGCAGATACGCAGTATTTT.

The CDR3 region is CASSLRHNEQFF. The CDR3 region has the DNA TGTGCCAGCAGCTTACGACACAATGAGCAGTTCTTC. The chain recombines TRBV9 with TRBJ2-1; D not resolved. CDR1 is SGDLS and CDR2 is YYNGEE in the germline V gene. The CDR3 sequence is 12 residues long. The V end was cut by 4 bases, the J end by 5 bases, with 7 bases between.

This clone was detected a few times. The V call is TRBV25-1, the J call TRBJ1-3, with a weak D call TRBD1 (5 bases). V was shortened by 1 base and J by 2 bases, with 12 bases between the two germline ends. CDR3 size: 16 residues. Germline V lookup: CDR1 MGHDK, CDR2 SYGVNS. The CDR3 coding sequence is TGTGCCAGCAGTGAATTGAGGGGAGTGGCTGGAAACACCATATATTTT. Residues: CASSELRGVAGNTIYF.

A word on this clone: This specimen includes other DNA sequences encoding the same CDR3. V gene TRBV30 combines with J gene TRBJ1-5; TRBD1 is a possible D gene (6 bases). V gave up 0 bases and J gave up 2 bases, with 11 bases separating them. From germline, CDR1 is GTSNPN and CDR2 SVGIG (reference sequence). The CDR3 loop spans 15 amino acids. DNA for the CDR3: TGTGCCTGGAGTGTACGGGGGGCGGGCAATCAGCCCCAGCATTTT. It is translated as CAWSVRGAGNQPQHF.

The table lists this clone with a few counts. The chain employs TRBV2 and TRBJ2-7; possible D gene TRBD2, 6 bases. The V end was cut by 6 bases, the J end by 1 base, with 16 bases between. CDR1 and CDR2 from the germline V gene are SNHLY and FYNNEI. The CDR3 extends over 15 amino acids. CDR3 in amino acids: CASRLTSPASYEQYF. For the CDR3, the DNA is TGTGCCAGCAGGCTAACTAGCCCAGCATCCTACGAGCAGTACTTC.

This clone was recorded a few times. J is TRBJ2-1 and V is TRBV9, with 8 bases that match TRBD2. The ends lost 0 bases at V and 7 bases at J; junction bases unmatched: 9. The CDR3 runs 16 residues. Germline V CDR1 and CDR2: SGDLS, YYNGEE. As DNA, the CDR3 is TGTGCCAGCAGCGTAGAGCCAGCGGGAGTAGGGAATGAGCAGTTCTTC. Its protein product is CASSVEPAGVGNEQFF. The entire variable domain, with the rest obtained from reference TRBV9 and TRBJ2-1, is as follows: DSGVTQTPKHLITATGQRVTLRCSPRSGDLSVYWYQQSLDQGLQFLIQYYNGEERAKGNILERFSAQQFPDLHSELNLSSLELGDSALYFCASSVEPAGVGNEQFFGPGTRLTVL.

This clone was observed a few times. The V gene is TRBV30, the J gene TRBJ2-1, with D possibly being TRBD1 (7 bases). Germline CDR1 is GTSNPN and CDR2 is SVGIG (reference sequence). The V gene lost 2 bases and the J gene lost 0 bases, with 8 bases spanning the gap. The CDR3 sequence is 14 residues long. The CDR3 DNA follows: TGTGCCTGGAGTCAGGGGGGCTCCTACAATGAGCAGTTCTTC. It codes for CAWSQGGSYNEQFF.

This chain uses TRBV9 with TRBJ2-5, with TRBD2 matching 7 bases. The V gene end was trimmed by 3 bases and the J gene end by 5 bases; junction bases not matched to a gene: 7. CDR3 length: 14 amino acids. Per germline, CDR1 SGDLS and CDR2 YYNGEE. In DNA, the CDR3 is TGTGCCAGCAGCGCAGAGACTAGCCGGGAGACCCAGTACTTC. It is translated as CASSAETSRETQYF.

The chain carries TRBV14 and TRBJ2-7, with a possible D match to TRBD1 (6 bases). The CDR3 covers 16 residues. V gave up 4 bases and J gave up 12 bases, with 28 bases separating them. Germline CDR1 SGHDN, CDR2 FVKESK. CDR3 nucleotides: TGTGCCAGCAGCCTTTCAACCCTACAGGGTAGTGAATTTCTGTACTTC. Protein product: CASSLSTLQGSEFLYF. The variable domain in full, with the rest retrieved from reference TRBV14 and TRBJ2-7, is EAGVTQFPSHSVIEKGQTVTLRCDPISGHDNLYWYRRVMGKEIKFLLHFVKESKQDESGMPNNRFLAERTGGTYSTLKVQPAELEDSGVYFCASSLSTLQGSEFLYFGPGTRLTVT.